Detailed here is one T cell receptor (beta chain). The target antigen is unknown. A second PCR, run for about 6 to 11 cycles, used a sample-barcoded 5' primer plus a J-beta primer mix. TCRdb used MiXCR to reprocess the 5' RACE reads, holding one entry per CDR3 protein. The sample shows some 750,000 distinct CDR3 sequences, approximately 22% of them seen only once. Isolating PBMCs gave at least 6 million of these cells per sample. This sample is part of a study of blood T cells in healthy people across ages. Overall study context: About one barcoded beta molecule was captured per two T cells (by template switching).

Study results and caveats: Measured against age, TCR beta diversity per million T cells decreased in a roughly linear manner. The CMV status of each donor remained undetermined, and this could have confounded shifts in expanded clonotypes.

This sequence was found in a man between 65 and 79 years old in good health. The sequenced material came from blood.

CDR3 in amino acids: CASKYGTNYGYTF. CDR3 nucleotides: TGTGCCAGCAAATACGGAACTAACTATGGCTACACCTTC. The chain joins TRBV12-3 or TRBV12-4 to TRBJ1-2; D is ambiguous. This CDR3 region has 13 residues. Deletions cut 7 bases from V and 0 bases from J, with 9 bases between.